What follows are 17 T cell receptor beta chains derived from one specimen sequenced in a study of blood T cells in healthy people across ages. Sample-barcoded 5' priming and a J-beta primer mix drove a second PCR of roughly 7 to 11 cycles. TCRdb recomputed calls from the 5' RACE reads with MiXCR, one row per CDR3 protein. The table lists roughly 800,000 distinct CDR3 sequences, about 36% of them singletons. Sequenced: blood. Source of these receptors: a man in his late teens or twenties in good health.

The chain carries TRBV7-2 and TRBJ2-7; a weak D match, TRBD1 (6 bases). Germline CDR1 and CDR2: SGHTA and FQGNSA. V lost 3 bases, J lost 7 bases, and 19 bases lay in between. The CDR3 spans 15 residues. CDR3 sequence: CASSLSQGRTNEQYF. The CDR3 nucleotides read TGTGCCAGCAGCTTGAGCCAGGGGAGAACCAATGAGCAGTACTTC.

The V call is TRBV2, the J call TRBJ2-1; D gene ambiguous. The CDR3 totals 11 residues. The ends were cut back, 2 bases at V and 12 bases at J, with 8 bases in the middle. Germline V gene sequence: CDR1 SNHLY, CDR2 FYNNEI. The CDR3 here is CASSETWLQFF. The CDR3 DNA reads as TGTGCCAGCAGTGAAACTTGGTTGCAGTTCTTC.

This sequence joins TRBV4-3 and TRBJ1-1; no clear D gene. Germline loops: CDR1 LGHNA, CDR2 YSLEER. The CDR3 is 15 residues long. V gave up 0 bases and J gave up 2 bases, with 10 bases separating them. The CDR3 DNA follows: TGCGCCAGCAGCCAAGAAAGACACCCCAACACTGAAGCTTTCTTT. Its protein is CASSQERHPNTEAFF.

This clonotype was counted ten times or more. V gene TRBV10-3 combines with J gene TRBJ2-5, with unresolved D. The CDR3 has 13 residues. Trimming left V 7 bases short and J 4 bases short, with 13 bases between. From germline, CDR1 is ENHRY and CDR2 SYGVKD. The CDR3 DNA reads TGTGCCATCACCTTGACCCCCGGAGAGACCCAGTACTTC. The encoded protein is CAITLTPGETQYF.

This clonotype was picked up a small number of times. This chain joins TRBV27 and TRBJ1-1, with D perhaps TRBD1 (5 bases). The ends were cut back, 2 bases at V and 6 bases at J, with 10 bases in the middle. The germline V gene has CDR1 MNHEY and CDR2 SMNVEV (reference sequence). CDR3 length: 13 amino acids. CDR3 residues: CASSLVWGAEAFF. CDR3 bases: TGTGCCAGCAGTTTAGTTTGGGGGGCTGAAGCTTTCTTT.

This clonotype was picked up a small number of times. V usage is TRBV5-1 and J usage is TRBJ2-3; no reliable D call. This CDR3 spans 11 amino acids. Trimming stripped 0 bases from V and 8 bases from J, with 4 bases between. CDR1 is SGHRS, CDR2 YFSETQ, per germline. CDR3 residues: CASSLERTQYF. Written as DNA, the CDR3 is TGCGCCAGCAGCTTGGAGCGTACGCAGTATTTT.

The V call is TRBV6-6, the J call TRBJ1-5; D call uncertain. V shed 6 bases and J shed 5 bases, with 8 bases lying between them. The CDR3 runs to 12 residues. Germline lookup yields CDR1 MNHNY and CDR2 SVGAGI (reference sequence). The CDR3 DNA is TGTGCCAGCAGGGTACATGATCAGCCCCAGCATTTT. Amino acids: CASRVHDQPQHF.

The chain employs TRBV12-3 or TRBV12-4 and TRBJ1-2, with D possibly being TRBD1 (5 bases). V dropped 3 bases and J dropped 8 bases, with 16 bases sitting between them. The CDR3 extends over 14 amino acids. CDR3 DNA: TGTGCCAGCAGTTTTACCGGGGCCGGGAAGGGCTACACCTTC. This encodes CASSFTGAGKGYTF.

A word on this clonotype: One end of the junction fails to match germline, which may point to a read error. V usage is TRBV2 and J usage is TRBJ2-1, with D uncertain. This CDR3 contains 15 residues. The germline gives CDR1 SNHLY, CDR2 FYNNEI. CDR3: CASSREVSSYNKQFF. Written as DNA, the CDR3 is TGTGCCAGCAGTAGAGAGGTGAGCTCCTACAATAAGCAGTTCTTC.

In this sample, this clonotype turned up a few times. V gene TRBV18 combines with J gene TRBJ2-4, with 9 nucleotides matching TRBD1. CDR3 size: 15 residues. Germline CDR1 and CDR2: KGHSH and LQKENI. Trimming at V came to 4 bases and at J to 13 bases, leaving 14 bases not matched to a gene. CDR3 sequence reads: CASSQRTGDSGEQYF. The CDR3 coding sequence is TGTGCCAGCTCACAAAGGACAGGGGACTCGGGTGAGCAGTACTTC.

The table lists this clonotype with a few counts. This chain uses TRBV12-3 or TRBV12-4 with TRBJ1-5, with D unresolved. Trimming shortened V by 3 bases and J by 3 bases, and 9 bases separated the two germline ends. The CDR3 runs 14 residues. CDR3 residues: CASSFRQVNQPQHF. The CDR3 DNA reads TGTGCCAGCAGTTTTAGGCAGGTCAATCAGCCCCAGCATTTT.

The J gene is TRBJ2-1, the V gene TRBV18, with TRBD2 identical over 9 bases. CDR1 is KGHSH, CDR2 LQKENI, per germline. J gave up 5 bases and V 6 bases, and 14 bases lay outside the gene matches. The CDR3 covers 17 residues. This CDR3 reads CASSPKGGGDLNNEQFF. In DNA form, the CDR3 reads TGTGCCAGCTCCCCCAAAGGCGGGGGGGACCTAAACAATGAGCAGTTCTTC.

V and J are TRBV29-1 and TRBJ2-5; perhaps TRBD2 as D (6 bases). Trimming took 3 bases from V and 4 from J, leaving 9 bases between them. Germline assignment: CDR1 SQVTM and CDR2 ANQGSEA. The CDR3 consists of 12 residues. The CDR3 DNA is TGCAGCGTTGAGAGGGGAGGAGAGACCCAGTACTTC. This sequence encodes CSVERGGETQYF.

This clonotype was detected a few times. The rearrangement joins TRBV7-2 to TRBJ1-2; D unresolved. V lost 5 bases to trimming and J lost 1 base, with 8 bases between them. Germline V gene sequence: CDR1 SGHTA, CDR2 FQGNSA. CDR3 length: 13 residues. As DNA, the CDR3 is TGTGCCAGCAGCCATGCAAGTAACTATGGCTACACCTTC. Amino acid sequence: CASSHASNYGYTF. The whole variable domain, remainder taken from reference TRBV7-2 and TRBJ1-2, is GAGVSQSPSNKVTEKGKDVELRCDPISGHTALYWYRQSLGQGLEFLIYFQGNSAPDKSGLPSDRFSAERTGGSVSTLTIQRTQQEDSAVYLCASSHASNYGYTFGSGTRLTVV.

Note on this clonotype: One end of the junction varies from germline; a read error may be responsible. The rearrangement uses TRBV19 and TRBJ2-3; D is unclear. CDR1 LNHDA and CDR2 SQIVND come from the germline V gene (reference sequence). The CDR3 is 12 residues long. The CDR3, as DNA: TGTGCCAGTAGACCCGAAACAGATACGCGGTATTTT. Translating gives CASRPETDTRYF.

This clonotype was recorded at least ten times. The chain uses TRBV25-1 and TRBJ2-1; tentative D call: TRBD2 (6 bases). The V gene's germline CDR1 is MGHDK and CDR2 SYGVNS. The V and J ends lost 8 bases and 9 bases respectively, with 20 bases between them. The CDR3 runs 14 residues. The CDR3 here is CASGGPGGHSEQFF. The CDR3 DNA is TGTGCCAGCGGAGGACCCGGGGGTCACAGTGAGCAGTTCTTC.

The DNA of the CDR3 is TGTGCCAGCACCCAATACAGGGGGCACTCCTACGAGCAGTACTTC. Translated, it gives CASTQYRGHSYEQYF. V and J are TRBV6-2 or TRBV6-3 and TRBJ2-7, with 9 positions matching TRBD1. The CDR3 has 15 amino acids. The J segment lost 0 bases and the V segment lost 7 bases, leaving 7 bases of the junction unmatched. Per the germline V gene, CDR1 is MNHEY and CDR2 is SVGEGT.